The 5 T cell receptor beta chains presented below share a single source sample, sequenced in a study of T cell responses to AZD1222 COVID-19 vaccine. Profiled with immunoSEQ multiplex PCR; TCRdb holds only in-frame clones, not every one. Of 100,000 to 120,000 clones listed, 85% to 90% are singletons. The material was peripheral blood, obtained on day 0 of AZD1222 vaccination. The receptors stem from an adult in good health.

This clone turned up a few times. This rearrangement joins TRBV12-3 or TRBV12-4 to TRBJ1-2; D is uncertain. The CDR3 covers 13 residues. The V end lost 5 bases, the J end lost 5 bases, and 12 bases lay between the germline ends. Here the CDR3 DNA reads TGTGCCAGCAGTCCCCTCACGGCGTATGGCTACACCTTC. Its protein is CASSPLTAYGYTF.

This chain uses TRBV2 with TRBJ2-3; 11 bases map to TRBD2. Germline loops: CDR1 SNHLY, CDR2 FYNNEI. Trimming at V came to 7 bases and at J to 4 bases, leaving 10 bases not matched to a gene. This CDR3 comprises 16 residues. CDR3 residues: CASTSLLSGGADTQYF. CDR3 sequence (DNA): TGTGCCAGCACCTCCCTTCTTAGCGGGGGGGCAGATACGCAGTATTTT.

This clone was counted only a few times. The chain joins TRBV27 to TRBJ2-3; 9 bases agree with TRBD1. J lost 1 base, V lost 5 bases, and 4 bases had no gene match. The CDR3 has 15 residues. CDR1 is MNHEY, CDR2 SMNVEV, per germline (reference sequence). The CDR3 DNA reads TGTGCCAGCAGTCGGGACAGGGATGGCACAGATACGCAGTATTTT. This sequence encodes CASSRDRDGTDTQYF.

The rearrangement uses TRBV6-5 and TRBJ2-7, with D perhaps TRBD2 (6 bases). Germline V CDR1 and CDR2: MNHEY, SVGAGI. V was cut by 6 bases and J by 0 bases, with 12 bases left in between. The CDR3 runs to 14 residues. CDR3 amino acids: CASSISGNSYEQYF. DNA for the CDR3: TGTGCCAGCAGCATTAGCGGAAACTCCTACGAGCAGTACTTC.

The chain recombines TRBV5-1 with TRBJ1-4; D is unresolved. The CDR3 consists of 14 residues. CDR1 and CDR2 from the germline V gene are SGHRS and YFSETQ. V was shortened by 0 bases and J by 5 bases, with 8 bases between the two germline ends. DNA for the CDR3: TGCGCCAGCAGCTTGGAACCGATGAATGAAAAACTGTTTTTT. This gives the protein CASSLEPMNEKLFF.